A selection of T cell receptor beta chains follows, all from one sample in a study of OX40 agonist ivuxolimab in advanced cancers. TCRdb's table, derived via immunoSEQ multiplex PCR, lists solely in-frame clones and lacks some. The sample lists approximately 76,000 clones; about 89% were seen once. Specimen: CD4+ or CD8+ T cells sorted from blood, collected in a trial of the OX40 agonist ivuxolimab. All receptors come from an adult with an advanced solid tumor such as melanoma, head and neck, liver or kidney cancer. Each CDR3 is given with its conserved first and last residue. D genes are given only for firm matches. Size tells how often a clone was seen (once, few, many) or the class of an expanded clone, and some rows leave it out.

j_gene | d_gene | v_gene | abundance | CDR3nt | CDR3aa
TRBJ2-6 | . | TRBV6-4 | few | TGTGCCAGCAGTGACTCTGACAGCTCTGGGGCCAACGTCCTGACTTTC | CASSDSDSSGANVLTF
TRBJ2-3 | . | TRBV5-1 | . | TGCGCCAGCAGCGCGGTCGGTGCCGGAGCGCGAGATACGCAGTATTTT | CASSAVGAGARDTQYF
TRBJ2-3 | TRBD2 | TRBV7-9 | . | TGTGCCAGCAGCCAGGGGACTAGCGGGAGAGTTGATACGCAGTATTTT | CASSQGTSGRVDTQYF
TRBJ1-5 | . | TRBV28 | . | TGTGCCAGCAGTTTCAACCTTAATCAGCCCCAGCATTTT | CASSFNLNQPQHF
TRBJ2-1 | TRBD2 | TRBV6-4 | many | TGTGCCAGCAGTGACTCGACTAGCGGGAGCAATGAGCAGTTCTTC | CASSDSTSGSNEQFF
TRBJ1-1 | . | TRBV7-9 | . | TGTGCCAGCAGCTTAGTGGGGCTGAACACTGAAGCTTTCTTT | CASSLVGLNTEAFF
TRBJ2-7 | . | TRBV6-5 | few | TGTGCCAGCAGTACGTCCAGGGATCGGTCCGAGCAGTACTTC | CASSTSRDRSEQYF
TRBJ2-1 | . | TRBV18 | . | TGTGCCAGCTCACCTCAAACCATCGTTGAGCAGTTCTTC | CASSPQTIVEQFF
TRBJ2-7 | . | TRBV5-1 | . | TGCGCCAGCAGCACGAACCACCCCTCCTACGAGCAGTACTTC | CASSTNHPSYEQYF
TRBJ1-2 | . | TRBV4-1 | . | TGCGCCAGCAGCCCAAGACGAGAAAGGTGGCCCGTTGGCTATGGCTACACCTTC | CASSPRRERWPVGYGYTF
TRBJ2-1 | . | TRBV9 | . | TGTGCCAGCAGCGTAGCTGGGGGAGGGGGGTACAATGAGCAGTTCTTC | CASSVAGGGGYNEQFF
TRBJ2-1 | . | TRBV28 | . | TGTGCCAGCAGTTTCGCAACAAGCGGGTCCTTCAATGAGCAGTTCTTC | CASSFATSGSFNEQFF
TRBJ2-2 | TRBD2 | TRBV6-5 | . | TGTGCCACCGAGCGGGAGCTCAACACCGGGGAGCTGTTTTTT | CATERELNTGELFF
TRBJ2-3 | TRBD2 | TRBV9 | . | TGTGCCAGCAGCGGTGGGGCTAGCGGCCCCAGTTATACGCAGTATTTT | CASSGGASGPSYTQYF
TRBJ1-5 | TRBD1 | TRBV5-5 | . | TGTGCCAGCAGCCCGACCGCACAGGGGGATCAGCCCCAGCATTTT | CASSPTAQGDQPQHF
TRBJ2-7 | TRBD1 | TRBV7-9 | once | TGTGCCAGCAGCGTCCGACAGGGGTCCTCCTACGAGCAGTACTTC | CASSVRQGSSYEQYF
TRBJ1-1 | . | TRBV18 | many | TGTGCCAGCTCAGCGACAGAGAACACTGAAGCTTTCTTT | CASSATENTEAFF
TRBJ1-4 | . | TRBV5-6 | once | TGTGCCAGCAGCCCAGCGGGGGGCGTTAATGAAAAACTGTTTTTT | CASSPAGGVNEKLFF
TRBJ1-1 | TRBD1 | TRBV29-1 | . | TGCAGCGCTGCCGGGGGACAGGCTTCTAACACTGAAGCTTTCTTT | CSAAGGQASNTEAFF
TRBJ2-5 | . | TRBV7-2 | . | TGTGCCAGCAGCTTAGACGGGGGTCGGATGGAGACCCAGTACTTC | CASSLDGGRMETQYF